A selection of T cell receptor beta chains follows, all from one sample in a study of T cell responses to AZD1222 COVID-19 vaccine. Data came from immunoSEQ multiplex PCR; TCRdb stores just in-frame clones and leaves some out. The sample has more than 75,000 clones; approximately 90% are singletons. The sequenced sample was peripheral blood, obtained on day 0 of AZD1222 vaccination. Every receptor here comes from an adult in good health. Both conserved end residues are part of each CDR3. The D gene is left open where the match is weak. Rows give clone size only sometimes, using once, few, many, or a class for an expanded clone.

TRBJ1-6	TRBV3-1/TRBV3-2	NA	NA	TGTGCCAGCAGCCAATCGAGTGACCTCCAACCACTCTATAATTCACCCCTCCACTTT	CASSQSSDLQPLYNSPLHF
TRBJ1-2	TRBV5-1	NA	NA	TGCGCCAGCAGCCTGGCCGGTGCAGGGTACGGCTACACCTTC	CASSLAGAGYGYTF
TRBJ1-5	TRBV5-1	TRBD1	NA	TGCGCCAGCAGCCCCGGACAGGACGTCCTGGGGAATCAGCCCCAGCATTTT	CASSPGQDVLGNQPQHF
TRBJ1-2	TRBV20-1	NA	few	TGCAGTGCTAGTGAGGGAATTAACTATGGCTACACCTTC	CSASEGINYGYTF
TRBJ1-2	TRBV28	TRBD1	NA	TGTGCCAGCAGTTCGGGACAGATCTATGGCTACACCTTC	CASSSGQIYGYTF
TRBJ1-2	TRBV3-1/TRBV3-2	NA	NA	TGTGCCAGCAGCCAGGGACCGGCTAGGTCCTATGGCTACACCTTC	CASSQGPARSYGYTF
TRBJ1-1	TRBV5-1	NA	NA	TGCGCCAGCAGCCAGTACAGTTGGATGAACACTGAAGCTTTCTTT	CASSQYSWMNTEAFF
TRBJ1-2	TRBV5-1	NA	NA	TGCGCCAGCAGCTTGGCCGAGGTTCCCGTCTATGGCTACACCTTC	CASSLAEVPVYGYTF
TRBJ1-4	TRBV29-1	NA	NA	TGCAGCGTCAGACGTGATGAAAAACTGTTTTTT	CSVRRDEKLFF
TRBJ2-5	TRBV5-4	NA	NA	TGTGCCAGCAGCTTGAAGCAGGGCCACCAAGAGACCCAGTACTTC	CASSLKQGHQETQYF
TRBJ1-1	TRBV5-1	NA	NA	TGCGCCAGCAGCTCCGGCCAGGGCGGTAACACTGAAGCTTTCTTT	CASSSGQGGNTEAFF
TRBJ1-6	TRBV7-2	NA	NA	TGTGCCAGCAGCTTAATCGAATCACCCCTCCACTTT	CASSLIESPLHF
TRBJ2-2	TRBV13	TRBD2	NA	TGTGCCAGCAGACAAGGACTAGCGGGAGTTCACACCGGGGAGCTGTTTTTT	CASRQGLAGVHTGELFF
TRBJ2-1	TRBV5-4	TRBD2	NA	TGTGCCAGCAGGAGGACTAGCAACCATGAGCAGTTCTTC	CASRRTSNHEQFF
TRBJ1-2	TRBV28	NA	NA	TGTGCCAGCAGTTTAAGGACAGAGGTCTATGGCTACACCTTC	CASSLRTEVYGYTF
TRBJ1-2	TRBV9	NA	NA	TGTGCCAGCAGCCCCACCTCAAATAACTATGGCTACACCTTC	CASSPTSNNYGYTF
TRBJ2-7	TRBV12-3/TRBV12-4	NA	NA	TGTGCCAGCAGTTTTAGTCTGTACGAGCAGTACTTC	CASSFSLYEQYF
TRBJ1-6	TRBV9	NA	NA	TGTGCCAGCAGCCCCCATCAGACGGGGGATTCACCCCTCCACTTT	CASSPHQTGDSPLHF
TRBJ2-7	TRBV2	TRBD1	NA	TGTGCCAGCAGTGTTTCTGGGACAGGGACCGAGCAGTACTTC	CASSVSGTGTEQYF
TRBJ2-3	TRBV4-3	NA	NA	TGCGCCAGCAGCCCGCGAGATGGTTCTACGCAGTATTTT	CASSPRDGSTQYF
TRBJ1-3	TRBV5-4	NA	once	TGTGCCAGCAGCTCCGGGGGGTCTGGAAACACCATATATTTT	CASSSGGSGNTIYF
TRBJ2-7	TRBV19	TRBD1	NA	TGTGCCAGTAGTACCACAGGGGGCGCAGGTTACGAGCAGTACTTC	CASSTTGGAGYEQYF
TRBJ1-5	TRBV28	NA	NA	TGTGCCAGCAGACCTAGCAATCAGCCCCAGCATTTT	CASRPSNQPQHF
TRBJ2-3	TRBV5-1	NA	NA	TGCGCCAGCAGCTCGCAGGGAAATACGCAGTATTTT	CASSSQGNTQYF
TRBJ1-5	TRBV7-7	TRBD1	once	TGTGCCAGCAGCCAAAAAACCCGGGACAGGGGGCTGTATAGCAATCAGCCCCAGCATTTT	CASSQKTRDRGLYSNQPQHF
TRBJ1-5	TRBV15	TRBD1	NA	TGTGCCACCAGCATTGGGACAGGATCACTGAGCAATCAGCCCCAGCATTTT	CATSIGTGSLSNQPQHF
TRBJ2-3	TRBV30	NA	NA	TGTGCCTGGAGGAGTCCCAGCACAGATACGCAGTATTTT	CAWRSPSTDTQYF
TRBJ1-2	TRBV9	NA	NA	TGTGCCAGCAGCCCCGGCGGACGATTCTATGGCTACACCTTC	CASSPGGRFYGYTF
TRBJ1-3	TRBV21-1	NA	NA	TGTGCCAGCGGGTGCAGGGAGTTTGGAAACACCATATATTTT	CASGCREFGNTIYF
TRBJ1-1	TRBV28	NA	NA	TGTGCCAGCAGTTTCGTGACGGGAGCTTTCTTT	CASSFVTGAFF
TRBJ2-7	TRBV28	TRBD2	once	TGTGCCAGCAGTTTATGGACTAGCGCGTCCTACGAGCAGTACTTC	CASSLWTSASYEQYF
TRBJ1-1	TRBV6-5	NA	NA	TGTGCCAGCAGTTATGGCAGGCTAATGAACACTGAAGCTTTCTTT	CASSYGRLMNTEAFF
TRBJ2-7	TRBV7-2	NA	few	TGTGCCAGCAGCCCGCAGACCAGCCAACTGGGCGAGCAGTACTTC	CASSPQTSQLGEQYF
TRBJ1-4	TRBV29-1	NA	once	TGCAGCGTTCGGATTTACGATGAAAAACTGTTTTTT	CSVRIYDEKLFF
TRBJ2-7	TRBV7-6	TRBD2	NA	TGTGCCAGCAGCTTAACTGGGGGGACTAGCCCCTCCTACGAGCAGTACTTC	CASSLTGGTSPSYEQYF